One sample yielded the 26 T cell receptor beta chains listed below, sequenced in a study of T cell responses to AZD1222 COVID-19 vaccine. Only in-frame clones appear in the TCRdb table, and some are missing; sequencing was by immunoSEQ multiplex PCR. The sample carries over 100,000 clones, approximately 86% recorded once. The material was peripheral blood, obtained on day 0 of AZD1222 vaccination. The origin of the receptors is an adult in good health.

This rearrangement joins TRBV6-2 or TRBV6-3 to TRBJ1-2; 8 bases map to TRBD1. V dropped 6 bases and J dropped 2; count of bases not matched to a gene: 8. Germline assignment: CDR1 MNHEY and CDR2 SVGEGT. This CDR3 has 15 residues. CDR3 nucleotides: TGTGCCAGCAGCCCCTGGGCAGGGGGCAACTATGGCTACACCTTC. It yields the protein CASSPWAGGNYGYTF.

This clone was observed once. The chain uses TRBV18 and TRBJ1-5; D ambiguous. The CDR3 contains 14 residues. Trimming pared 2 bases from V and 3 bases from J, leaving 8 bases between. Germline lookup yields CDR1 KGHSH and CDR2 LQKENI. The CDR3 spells CASSPVAVNQPQHF. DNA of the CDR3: TGTGCCAGCTCACCAGTGGCAGTCAATCAGCCCCAGCATTTT. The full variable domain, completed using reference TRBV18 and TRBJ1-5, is NAGVMQNPRHLVRRRGQEARLRCSPMKGHSHVYWYRQLPEEGLKFMVYLQKENIIDESGMPKERFSAEFPKEGPSILRIQQVVRGDSAAYFCASSPVAVNQPQHFGDGTRLSIL.

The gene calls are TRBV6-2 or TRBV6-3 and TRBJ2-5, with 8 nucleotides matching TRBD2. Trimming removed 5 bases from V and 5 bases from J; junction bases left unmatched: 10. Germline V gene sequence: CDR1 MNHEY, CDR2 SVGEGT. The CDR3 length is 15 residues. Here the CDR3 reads CASSLDGTRGETQYF. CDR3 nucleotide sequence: TGTGCCAGCAGTCTAGACGGGACTAGGGGCGAGACCCAGTACTTC.

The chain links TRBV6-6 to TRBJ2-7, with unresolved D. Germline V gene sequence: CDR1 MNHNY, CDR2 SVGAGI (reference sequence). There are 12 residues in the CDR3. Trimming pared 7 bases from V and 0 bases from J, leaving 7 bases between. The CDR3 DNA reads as TGTGCCAGCACCCCCTCCTCCTACGAGCAGTACTTC. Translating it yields CASTPSSYEQYF.

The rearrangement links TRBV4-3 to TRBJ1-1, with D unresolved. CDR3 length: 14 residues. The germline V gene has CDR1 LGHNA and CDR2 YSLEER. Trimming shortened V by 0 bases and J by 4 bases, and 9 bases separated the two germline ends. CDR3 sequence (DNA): TGCGCCAGCAGCCAAGAAAGAAGGGTCACTGAAGCTTTCTTT. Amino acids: CASSQERRVTEAFF.

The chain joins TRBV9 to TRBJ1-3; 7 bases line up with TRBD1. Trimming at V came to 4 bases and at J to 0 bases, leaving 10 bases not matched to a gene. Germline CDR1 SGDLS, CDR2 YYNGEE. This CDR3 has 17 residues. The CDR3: CASSPRDSLLSGNTIYF. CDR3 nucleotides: TGTGCCAGCAGCCCCCGGGACAGCCTCCTCTCTGGAAACACCATATATTTT. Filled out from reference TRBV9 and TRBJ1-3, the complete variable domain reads DSGVTQTPKHLITATGQRVTLRCSPRSGDLSVYWYQQSLDQGLQFLIQYYNGEERAKGNILERFSAQQFPDLHSELNLSSLELGDSALYFCASSPRDSLLSGNTIYFGEGSWLTVV.

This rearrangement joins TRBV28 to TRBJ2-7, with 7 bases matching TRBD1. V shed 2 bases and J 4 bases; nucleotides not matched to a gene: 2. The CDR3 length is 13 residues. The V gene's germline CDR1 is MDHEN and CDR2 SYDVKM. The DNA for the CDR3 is TGTGCCAGCAGTTTAAGGGGACAGTACGAGCAGTACTTC. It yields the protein CASSLRGQYEQYF.

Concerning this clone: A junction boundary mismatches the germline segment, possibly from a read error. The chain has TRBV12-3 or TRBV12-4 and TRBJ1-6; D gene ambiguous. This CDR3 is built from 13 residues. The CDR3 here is CATSISEHSPLHF. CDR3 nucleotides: TGTGCCACCAGTATTTCGGAACATTCACCCCTCCACTTT.

The CDR3 is CSVEEDRGGDTQYF. The CDR3 DNA is TGCAGCGTTGAAGAGGACAGGGGCGGGGATACGCAGTATTTT. The V and J genes are TRBV29-1 and TRBJ2-3; 9 nucleotides agree with TRBD1. The V and J ends lost 0 bases and 6 bases, in that order; junction bases with no gene match: 4. Germline V gene sequence: CDR1 SQVTM, CDR2 ANQGSEA. The CDR3 is 14 residues long.

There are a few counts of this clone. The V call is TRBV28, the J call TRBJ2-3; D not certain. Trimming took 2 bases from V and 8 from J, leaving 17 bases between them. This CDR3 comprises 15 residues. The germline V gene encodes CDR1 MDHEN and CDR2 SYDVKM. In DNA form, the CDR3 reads TGTGCCAGCAGTTTAGGTCGACGTTCTGTAGGTACGCAGTATTTT. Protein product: CASSLGRRSVGTQYF.

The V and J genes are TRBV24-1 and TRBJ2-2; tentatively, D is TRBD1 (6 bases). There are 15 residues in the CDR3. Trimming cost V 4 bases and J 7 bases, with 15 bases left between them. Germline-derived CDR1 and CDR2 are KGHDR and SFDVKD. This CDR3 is CATSDAAGVVGELFF. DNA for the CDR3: TGTGCCACCAGTGACGCGGCAGGGGTGGTCGGGGAGCTGTTTTTT.

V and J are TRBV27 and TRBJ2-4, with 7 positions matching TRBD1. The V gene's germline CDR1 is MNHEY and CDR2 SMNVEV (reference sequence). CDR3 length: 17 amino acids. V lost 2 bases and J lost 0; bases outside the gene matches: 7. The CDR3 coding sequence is TGTGCCAGCAGTTTAAACAGGGGCGCCTCAGCCAAAAACATTCAGTACTTC. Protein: CASSLNRGASAKNIQYF.

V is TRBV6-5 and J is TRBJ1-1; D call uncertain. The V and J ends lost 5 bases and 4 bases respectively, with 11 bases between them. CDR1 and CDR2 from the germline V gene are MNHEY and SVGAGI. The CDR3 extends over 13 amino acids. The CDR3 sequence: CASSTSQLTEAFF. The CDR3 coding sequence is TGTGCCAGCAGTACCTCTCAGCTCACTGAAGCTTTCTTT.

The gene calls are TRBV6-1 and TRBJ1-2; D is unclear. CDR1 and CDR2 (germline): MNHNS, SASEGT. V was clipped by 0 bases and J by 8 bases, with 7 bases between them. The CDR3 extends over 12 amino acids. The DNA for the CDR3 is TGTGCCAGCAGTGAAGCCTGGAGGGGCTACACCTTC. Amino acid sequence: CASSEAWRGYTF.

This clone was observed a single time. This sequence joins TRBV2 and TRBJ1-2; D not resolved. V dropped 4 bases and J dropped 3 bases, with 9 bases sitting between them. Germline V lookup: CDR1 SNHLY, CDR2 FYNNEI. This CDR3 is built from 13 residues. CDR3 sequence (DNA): TGTGCCAGCAGTGGGGGAACGGACTATGGCTACACCTTC. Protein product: CASSGGTDYGYTF.

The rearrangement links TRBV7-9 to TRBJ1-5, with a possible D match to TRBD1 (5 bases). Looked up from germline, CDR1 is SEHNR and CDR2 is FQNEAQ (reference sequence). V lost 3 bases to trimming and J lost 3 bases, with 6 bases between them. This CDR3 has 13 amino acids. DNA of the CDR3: TGTGCCAGCAGCTTGGGGGTCAATCAGCCCCAGCATTTT. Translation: CASSLGVNQPQHF.

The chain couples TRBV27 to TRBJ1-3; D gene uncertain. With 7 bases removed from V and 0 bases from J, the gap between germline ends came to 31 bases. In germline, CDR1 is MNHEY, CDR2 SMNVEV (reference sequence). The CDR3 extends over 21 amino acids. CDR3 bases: TGTGCCAGCACCCTAACGGGCGTGGGCGCCCACACCCTTAGCTCTGGAAACACCATATATTTT. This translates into CASTLTGVGAHTLSSGNTIYF.

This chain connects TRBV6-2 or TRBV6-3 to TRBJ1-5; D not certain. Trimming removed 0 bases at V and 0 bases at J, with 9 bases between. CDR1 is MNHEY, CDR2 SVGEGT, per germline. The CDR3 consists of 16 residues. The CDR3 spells CASSYSAEYSNQPQHF. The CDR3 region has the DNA TGTGCCAGCAGTTACTCGGCAGAGTATAGCAATCAGCCCCAGCATTTT.

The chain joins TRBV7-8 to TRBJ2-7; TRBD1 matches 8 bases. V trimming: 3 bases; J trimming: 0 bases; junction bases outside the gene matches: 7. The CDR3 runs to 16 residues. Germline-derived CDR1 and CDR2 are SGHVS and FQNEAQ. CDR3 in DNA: TGTGCCAGCAGCTTCCCGACAGGGGCCAGCTCCTACGAGCAGTACTTC. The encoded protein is CASSFPTGASSYEQYF.

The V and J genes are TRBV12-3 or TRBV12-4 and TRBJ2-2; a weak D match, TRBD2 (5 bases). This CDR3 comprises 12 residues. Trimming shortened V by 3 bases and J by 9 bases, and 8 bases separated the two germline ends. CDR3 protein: CASSFGGRELFF. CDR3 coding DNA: TGTGCCAGCAGTTTCGGAGGCAGGGAGCTGTTTTTT.

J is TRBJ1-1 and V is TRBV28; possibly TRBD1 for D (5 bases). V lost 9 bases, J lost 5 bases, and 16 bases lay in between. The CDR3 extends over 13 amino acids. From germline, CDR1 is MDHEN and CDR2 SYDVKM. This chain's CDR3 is CASTQGLGTEAFF. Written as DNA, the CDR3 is TGTGCCAGTACCCAGGGCTTGGGGACTGAAGCTTTCTTT. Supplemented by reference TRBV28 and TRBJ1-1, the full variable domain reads DVKVTQSSRYLVKRTGEKVFLECVQDMDHENMFWYRQDPGLGLRLIYFSYDVKMKEKGDIPEGYSVSREKKERFSLILESASTNQTSMYLCASTQGLGTEAFFGQGTRLTVV.

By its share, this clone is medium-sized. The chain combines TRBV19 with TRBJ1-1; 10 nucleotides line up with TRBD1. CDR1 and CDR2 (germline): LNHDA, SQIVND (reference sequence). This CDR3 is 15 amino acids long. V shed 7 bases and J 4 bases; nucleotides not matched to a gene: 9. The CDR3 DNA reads TGTGCCAGTATCCTAGGACAGGGGGTTGGCACTGAAGCTTTCTTT. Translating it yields CASILGQGVGTEAFF.

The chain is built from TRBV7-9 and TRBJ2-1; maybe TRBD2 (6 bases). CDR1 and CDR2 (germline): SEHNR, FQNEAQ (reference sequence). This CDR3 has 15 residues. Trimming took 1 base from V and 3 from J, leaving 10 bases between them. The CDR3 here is CASSLGSGNYNEQFF. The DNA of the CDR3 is TGTGCCAGCAGCTTAGGTAGCGGAAACTACAATGAGCAGTTCTTC.

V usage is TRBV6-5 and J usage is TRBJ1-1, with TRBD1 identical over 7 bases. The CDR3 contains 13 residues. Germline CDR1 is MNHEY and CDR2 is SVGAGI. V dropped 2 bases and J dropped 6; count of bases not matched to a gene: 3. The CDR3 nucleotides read TGTGCCAGCAGTTACCTTACAGGGGCTGAAGCTTTCTTT. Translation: CASSYLTGAEAFF.

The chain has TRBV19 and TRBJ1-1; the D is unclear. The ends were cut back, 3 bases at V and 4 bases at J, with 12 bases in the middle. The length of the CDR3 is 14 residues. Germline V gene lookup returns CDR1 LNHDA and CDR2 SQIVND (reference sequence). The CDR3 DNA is TGTGCCAGTAGTATCCGCGGGGAGGGCACTGAAGCTTTCTTT. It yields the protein CASSIRGEGTEAFF.

The chain's CDR3 is CAGGQDYGYTF. CDR3 nucleotides: TGTGCCGGGGGACAGGACTATGGCTACACCTTC. The V and J genes are TRBV2 and TRBJ1-2; 8 bases agree with TRBD1. The CDR3 contains 11 residues. Looked up from germline, CDR1 is SNHLY and CDR2 is FYNNEI. J was trimmed by 3 bases and V by 11 bases; bases with no gene match: 2.